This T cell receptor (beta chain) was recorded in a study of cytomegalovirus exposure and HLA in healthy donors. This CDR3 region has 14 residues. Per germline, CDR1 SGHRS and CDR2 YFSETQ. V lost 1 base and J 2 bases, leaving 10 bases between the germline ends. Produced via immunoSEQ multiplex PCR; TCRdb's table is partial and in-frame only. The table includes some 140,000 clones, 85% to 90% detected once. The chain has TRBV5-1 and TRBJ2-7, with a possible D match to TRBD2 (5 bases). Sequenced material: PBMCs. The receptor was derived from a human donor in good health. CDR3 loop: CASSLRSGTYEQYF. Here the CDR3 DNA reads TGCGCCAGCAGCTTGAGAAGCGGAACCTACGAGCAGTACTTC.